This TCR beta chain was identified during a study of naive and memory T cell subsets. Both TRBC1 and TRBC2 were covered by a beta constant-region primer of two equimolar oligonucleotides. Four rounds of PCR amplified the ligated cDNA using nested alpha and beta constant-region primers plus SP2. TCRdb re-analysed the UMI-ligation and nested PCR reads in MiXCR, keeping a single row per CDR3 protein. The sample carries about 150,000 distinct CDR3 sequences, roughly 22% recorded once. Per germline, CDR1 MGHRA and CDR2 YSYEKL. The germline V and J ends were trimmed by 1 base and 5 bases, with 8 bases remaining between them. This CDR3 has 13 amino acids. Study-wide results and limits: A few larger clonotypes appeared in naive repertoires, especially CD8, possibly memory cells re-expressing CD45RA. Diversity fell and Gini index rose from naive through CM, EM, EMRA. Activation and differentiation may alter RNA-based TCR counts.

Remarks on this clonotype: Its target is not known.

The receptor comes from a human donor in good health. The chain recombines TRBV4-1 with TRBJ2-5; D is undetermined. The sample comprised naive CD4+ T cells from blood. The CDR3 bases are TGCGCCAGCAGCCAAGGCGTGTTGGAGACCCAGTACTTC. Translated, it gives CASSQGVLETQYF.